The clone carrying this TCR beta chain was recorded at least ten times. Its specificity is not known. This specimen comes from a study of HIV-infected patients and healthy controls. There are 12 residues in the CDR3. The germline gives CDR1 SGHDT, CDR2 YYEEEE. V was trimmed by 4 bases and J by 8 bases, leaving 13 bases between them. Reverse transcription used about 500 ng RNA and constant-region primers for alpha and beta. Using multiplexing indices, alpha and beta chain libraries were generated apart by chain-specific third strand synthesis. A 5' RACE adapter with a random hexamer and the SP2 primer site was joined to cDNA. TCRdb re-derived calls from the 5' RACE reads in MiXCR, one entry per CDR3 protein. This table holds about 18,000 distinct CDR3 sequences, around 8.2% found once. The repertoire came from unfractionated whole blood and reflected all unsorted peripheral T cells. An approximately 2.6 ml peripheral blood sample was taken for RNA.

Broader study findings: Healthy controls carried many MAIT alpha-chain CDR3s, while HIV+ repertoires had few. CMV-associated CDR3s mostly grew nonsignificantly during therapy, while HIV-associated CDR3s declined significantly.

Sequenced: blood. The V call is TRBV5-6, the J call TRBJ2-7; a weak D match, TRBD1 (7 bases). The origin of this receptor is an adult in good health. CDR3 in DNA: TGTGCCAGCAGCCCGCGGGACAGTAAGCAGTACTTC. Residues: CASSPRDSKQYF.